This passage covers 9 T cell receptor beta chains from one sample sequenced in a study of naive and memory T cell subsets. Study outcomes and limitations: Naive repertoires, especially CD8, held a few larger clonotypes, possibly memory cells re-expressing CD45RA.

The beta constant-region primer was an equimolar mix of two oligonucleotides covering TRBC1 and TRBC2. Four rounds of PCR amplified the ligated cDNA using nested alpha and beta constant-region primers plus SP2. TCRdb re-called the UMI-ligation and nested PCR reads through MiXCR, storing one row per CDR3 protein. The table has approximately 150,000 distinct CDR3 sequences, 22% seen once. Antigens of these TCRs are unknown. Material for sequencing was naive CD4+ T cells from blood. These receptors were taken from a human donor in good health.

This clonotype was counted many times. The gene calls are TRBV6-5 and TRBJ2-1, with D hard to call. Germline V gives CDR1 MNHEY, CDR2 SVGAGI. The CDR3 has 11 amino acids. The V end lost 6 bases, the J end lost 5 bases, and 5 bases lay between the germline ends. CDR3 amino acids: CASRQDNEQFF. CDR3 nucleotides: TGTGCCAGCAGACAAGACAATGAGCAGTTCTTC.

This clonotype was counted a few times. The genes are TRBV13 and TRBJ2-3; the D gene is possibly TRBD1 (5 bases). Between the trimmed V and J ends, which lost 2 bases and 6 bases, there was a span of 18 bases. Looked up from germline, CDR1 is PRHDT and CDR2 is FYEKMQ (reference sequence). This CDR3 has 16 amino acids. CDR3 coding DNA: TGTGCCAGCAGCTTAATGGGTCTCACCCCAGGGGATACGCAGTATTTT. Encoded protein: CASSLMGLTPGDTQYF.

This clonotype came up a few times. The CDR3, as DNA: TGTGCCAGCACCCGGGAGGGACTAGCGGGAGTAAGTGAGCAGTTCTTC. It codes for CASTREGLAGVSEQFF. The chain links TRBV12-3 or TRBV12-4 to TRBJ2-1, with 14 bases that match TRBD2. The CDR3 is 16 residues long. V shed 7 bases, J shed 9 bases, and the junction held 11 bases outside the gene matches.

This chain links TRBV9 with TRBJ2-6; TRBD1 agrees at 7 bases. V lost 3 bases and J lost 2; bases outside the gene matches: 8. The CDR3 sequence is 17 residues long. The V gene's germline CDR1 is SGDLS and CDR2 YYNGEE. As DNA, the CDR3 is TGTGCCAGCAGCGGAGTCGTAACAGGGGCTGGGGCCAACGTCCTGACTTTC. As protein: CASSGVVTGAGANVLTF.

There are many counts of this clonotype. The chain employs TRBV19 and TRBJ2-1, with D possibly TRBD2 on 5 matching bases. This CDR3 has 14 amino acids. Germline values: CDR1 LNHDA, CDR2 SQIVND (reference sequence). The germline V and J ends were trimmed by 3 bases and 8 bases, with 14 bases remaining between them. The CDR3 region is CASSITVEGYEQFF. In DNA form, the CDR3 reads TGTGCCAGTAGTATTACGGTAGAGGGTTATGAGCAGTTCTTC.

V is TRBV28 and J is TRBJ2-7; D ambiguous. V gave up 3 bases and J gave up 1 base, with 22 bases separating them. The CDR3 consists of 18 residues. From germline, CDR1 is MDHEN and CDR2 SYDVKM. CDR3 region: CASSFPPRVGVSSYEQYF. The CDR3 region has the DNA TGTGCCAGCAGTTTCCCCCCCCGAGTTGGGGTTAGTTCCTACGAGCAGTACTTC.

In its sample, this clonotype was seen many times. This rearrangement joins TRBV10-3 to TRBJ1-1, with unresolved D. The CDR3 is 16 residues long. Germline CDR1 and CDR2: ENHRY and SYGVKD. V was cut by 0 bases and J by 4 bases, with 15 bases left in between. DNA for the CDR3: TGTGCCATCAGTGAGTCCCGGGGTCTAACCCGCACTGAAGCTTTCTTT. The encoded protein is CAISESRGLTRTEAFF.

The V gene is TRBV6-2 or TRBV6-3, the J gene TRBJ2-3, with TRBD2 matching over 9 bases. V lost 4 bases and J lost 4; bases outside the gene matches: 9. This CDR3 has 16 residues. Germline loops: CDR1 MNHEY, CDR2 SVGEGT. The CDR3 nucleotides read TGTGCCAGCAGTTTCTTAGCGGGAGCCGTTTCAGATACGCAGTATTTT. Protein: CASSFLAGAVSDTQYF.

In this sample, this clonotype turned up a few times. The genes are TRBV4-3 and TRBJ2-7; weak D call: TRBD2 (5 bases). This CDR3 region has 15 residues. Germline-derived CDR1 and CDR2 are LGHNA and YSLEER. The V gene lost 3 bases and the J gene lost 1 base, with 13 bases spanning the gap. CDR3 in amino acids: CASSQNLRGSYEQYF. CDR3 bases: TGCGCCAGCAGCCAGAATCTACGGGGTTCCTACGAGCAGTACTTC.